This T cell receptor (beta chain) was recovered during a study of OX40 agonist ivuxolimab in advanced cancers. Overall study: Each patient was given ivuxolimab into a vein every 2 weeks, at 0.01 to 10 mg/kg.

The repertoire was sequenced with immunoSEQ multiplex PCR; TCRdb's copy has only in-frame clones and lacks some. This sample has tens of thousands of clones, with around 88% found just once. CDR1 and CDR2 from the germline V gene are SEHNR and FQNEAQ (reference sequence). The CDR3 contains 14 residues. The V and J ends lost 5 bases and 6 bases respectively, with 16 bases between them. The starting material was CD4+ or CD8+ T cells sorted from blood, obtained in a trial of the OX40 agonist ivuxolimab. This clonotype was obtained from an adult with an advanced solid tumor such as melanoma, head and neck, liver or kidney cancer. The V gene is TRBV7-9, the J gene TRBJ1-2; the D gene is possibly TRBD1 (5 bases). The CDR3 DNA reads TGTGCCAGCAGCAGATCCGGGGCACCGGATGGCTACACCTTC. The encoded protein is CASSRSGAPDGYTF. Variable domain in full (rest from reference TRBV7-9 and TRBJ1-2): DTGVSQNPRHKITKRGQNVTFRCDPISEHNRLYWYRQTLGQGPEFLTYFQNEAQLEKSRLLSDRFSAERPKGSFSTLEIQRTEQGDSAMYLCASSRSGAPDGYTFGSGTRLTVV.